Only a few counts were recorded for the clone carrying this TCR beta chain. V lost 4 bases, J lost 5 bases, and 16 bases lay in between. In germline, CDR1 is SGHRS, CDR2 YFSETQ. The CDR3 extends over 15 amino acids. TCRdb passed the 5' RACE reads through MiXCR, listing each CDR3 protein once. The table lists 470,000 or so distinct CDR3 sequences, approximately 23% of them singletons, with around 13% in the top ten. This record comes from a study of T-cell memory formation after mild COVID-19. Sequenced material: PBMCs or a T cell subset sorted from them (not recorded which). The V call is TRBV5-1, the J call TRBJ1-5; no firm D call. The receptor's source is an adult woman who had mild COVID-19 (a few samples of this study predate the infection). Cell type and time point are not known. The CDR3 here is CASSTDPGPDQPQHF. CDR3 nucleotides: TGCGCCAGCAGCACGGATCCCGGTCCGGATCAGCCCCAGCATTTT.